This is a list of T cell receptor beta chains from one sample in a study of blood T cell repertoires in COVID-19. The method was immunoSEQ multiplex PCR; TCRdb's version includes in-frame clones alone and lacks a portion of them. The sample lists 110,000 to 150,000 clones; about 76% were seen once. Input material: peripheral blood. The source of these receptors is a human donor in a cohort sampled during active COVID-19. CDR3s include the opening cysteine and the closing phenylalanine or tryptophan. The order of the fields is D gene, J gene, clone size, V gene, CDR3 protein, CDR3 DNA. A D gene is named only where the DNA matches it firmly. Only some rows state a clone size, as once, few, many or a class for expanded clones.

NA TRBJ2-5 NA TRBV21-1 CASSSKDSGRASVRRETQYF TGTGCCAGCAGCTCAAAGGACAGCGGGAGGGCGTCAGTTAGGAGAGAGACCCAGTACTTC
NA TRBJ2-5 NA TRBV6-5 CASSYGPAQYF TGTGCCAGCAGTTATGGGCCTGCCCAGTACTTC
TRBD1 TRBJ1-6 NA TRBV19 CASTVDRGGSPLHF TGTGCCAGTACCGTCGACAGGGGCGGTTCACCCCTCCACTTT
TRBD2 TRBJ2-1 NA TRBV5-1 CASSRGTSGSIYEQFF TGCGCCAGCAGCAGAGGGACTAGCGGGAGTATCTATGAGCAGTTCTTC
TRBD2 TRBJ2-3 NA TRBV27 CASSGTRTDTQYF TGTGCCAGCAGTGGGACTAGGACAGATACGCAGTATTTT
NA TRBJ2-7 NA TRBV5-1 CASSLGAGTYEQYF TGCGCCAGCAGCTTGGGGGCGGGAACCTACGAGCAGTACTTC
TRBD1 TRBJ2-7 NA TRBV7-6 CASSLPDRGREQYF TGTGCCAGCAGCCTCCCAGACAGGGGACGCGAGCAGTACTTC
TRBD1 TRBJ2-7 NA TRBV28 CASSFGQGAQKGSYEQYF TGTGCCAGCAGTTTCGGGCAGGGGGCCCAGAAAGGGTCCTACGAGCAGTACTTC
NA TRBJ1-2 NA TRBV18 CASSPPAAGNPPYGYTF TGTGCCAGCTCACCACCGGCGGCAGGGAATCCCCCGTATGGCTACACCTTC
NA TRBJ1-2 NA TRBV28 CASSLGGTGANYGYTF TGTGCCAGCAGTTTGGGGGGGACGGGAGCTAACTATGGCTACACCTTC
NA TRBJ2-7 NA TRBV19 CASSIPGSGYEQYF TGTGCCAGTAGTATCCCCGGAAGCGGCTACGAGCAGTACTTC
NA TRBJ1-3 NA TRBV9 CASSSTILSGNTIYF TGTGCCAGCAGCTCTACTATACTCTCTGGAAACACCATATATTTT
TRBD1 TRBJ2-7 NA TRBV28 CASSLWTGEYEQYF TGTGCCAGCAGTTTATGGACAGGGGAATACGAGCAGTACTTC
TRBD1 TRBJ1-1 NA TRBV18 CASSSGQGKLTATEAFF TGTGCCAGCTCCTCGGGACAGGGTAAACTTACGGCCACTGAAGCTTTCTTT
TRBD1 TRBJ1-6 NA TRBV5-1 CASSLDGTGPNSPLHF TGCGCCAGCAGCTTGGACGGGACAGGGCCGAATTCACCCCTCCACTTT
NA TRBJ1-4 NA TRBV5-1 CASSLNSGVDEKLFF TGCGCCAGCAGCTTGAATTCGGGGGTGGACGAAAAACTGTTTTTT
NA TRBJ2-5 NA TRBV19 CASSIVGRRPQETQYF TGTGCCAGTAGTATAGTCGGTCGGAGGCCTCAAGAGACCCAGTACTTC
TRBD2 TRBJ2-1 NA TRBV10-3 CAIASGRALGNEQFF TGTGCCATTGCTAGCGGGAGGGCCCTCGGCAATGAGCAGTTCTTC
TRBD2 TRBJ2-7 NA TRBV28 CASHGTSGSYEQYF TGTGCCAGCCATGGGACTAGCGGGTCCTACGAGCAGTACTTC
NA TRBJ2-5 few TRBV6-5 CASSLGGPAAQYF TGTGCCAGCAGTCTAGGAGGGCCAGCAGCCCAGTACTTC